This entry lists 20 T cell receptor beta chains sequenced from one sample in a study of blood T cell repertoires in COVID-19. The repertoire was sequenced with immunoSEQ multiplex PCR; TCRdb's copy has only in-frame clones and lacks some. This table has tens of thousands of clones, 82% appearing once. Source material: peripheral blood. These receptors originate from a woman older than 75 with acute or convalescent COVID-19.

This clone came up a few times. The CDR3 sequence is CASSLAGTGPQANYGYTF. The CDR3 bases are TGTGCCAGCAGCTTAGCCGGGACAGGGCCACAAGCTAACTATGGCTACACCTTC. J is TRBJ1-2 and V is TRBV7-8, with 9 bases fitting TRBD1. This CDR3 comprises 18 residues. Germline CDR1 reads SGHVS; CDR2 reads FQNEAQ. V was pared by 0 bases and J by 0 bases, with 8 bases of the junction left unmatched.

This chain connects TRBV19 to TRBJ1-2; D is unresolved. V lost 4 bases to trimming and J lost 3 bases, with 12 bases between them. CDR3 length equals 14 residues. Germline V lookup: CDR1 LNHDA, CDR2 SQIVND (reference sequence). The CDR3 sequence is CASSTAAAYYGYTF. The DNA for the CDR3 is TGTGCCAGTAGTACCGCCGCGGCGTACTATGGCTACACCTTC. Full variable domain (missing parts from reference TRBV19 and TRBJ1-2): DGGITQSPKYLFRKEGQNVTLSCEQNLNHDAMYWYRQDPGQGLRLIYYSQIVNDFQKGDIAEGYSVSREKKESFPLTVTSAQKNPTAFYLCASSTAAAYYGYTFGSGTRLTVV.

This CDR3 is CASRPDGWNSPLHF. For the CDR3, the DNA is TGTGCCAGCAGACCCGACGGGTGGAATTCACCCCTCCACTTT. This chain uses TRBV6-5 with TRBJ1-6; D is uncertain. This CDR3 has 14 residues. Germline V gene sequence: CDR1 MNHEY, CDR2 SVGAGI. V gave up 6 bases and J gave up 7 bases, with 13 bases separating them.

The chain carries TRBV14 and TRBJ2-2; D is possibly TRBD1 (6 bases). The CDR3 covers 14 residues. CDR1 is SGHDN, CDR2 FVKESK, per germline. Trimming cost V 4 bases and J 6 bases, with 12 bases left between them. In DNA form, the CDR3 reads TGTGCCAGCAGCCCCAACAGGGCTCCCGGGGAGCTGTTTTTT. It is translated as CASSPNRAPGELFF.

J is TRBJ1-2 and V is TRBV9; the D is unclear. CDR3 length: 14 residues. The V gene lost 0 bases and the J gene lost 2 bases, with 8 bases spanning the gap. Germline lookup yields CDR1 SGDLS and CDR2 YYNGEE. The CDR3 region is CASSVGGGNYGYTF. The CDR3 nucleotides read TGTGCCAGCAGCGTAGGTGGCGGAAACTATGGCTACACCTTC.

J is TRBJ2-5 and V is TRBV28; D might be TRBD1 (6 bases). The germline V and J ends were trimmed by 4 bases and 5 bases, with 14 bases remaining between them. The germline V gene encodes CDR1 MDHEN and CDR2 SYDVKM. The length of the CDR3 is 14 residues. CDR3 coding DNA: TGTGCCAGCAGTTCTACAGGGCTTTCCGAGACCCAGTACTTC. Translating it yields CASSSTGLSETQYF.

The rearrangement uses TRBV28 and TRBJ1-6; D remains ambiguous. The CDR3 is made up of 12 amino acids. V was shortened by 3 bases and J by 10 bases, with 7 bases between the two germline ends. Germline CDR1 MDHEN, CDR2 SYDVKM. CDR3 protein: CASSFGGSPLHF. The CDR3 DNA reads TGTGCCAGCAGTTTTGGCGGGTCACCCCTCCACTTT.

V is TRBV9 and J is TRBJ2-7; 11 bases are shared with TRBD2. The germline CDR1 and CDR2 sequences are SGDLS and YYNGEE. The CDR3 totals 15 residues. J was trimmed by 5 bases and V by 3 bases; bases with no gene match: 7. CDR3 sequence reads: CASSESSGRRHEQYF. CDR3 bases: TGTGCCAGCAGCGAATCTAGCGGGAGGAGACACGAGCAGTACTTC.

This rearrangement joins TRBV18 to TRBJ2-5; 8 positions agree with TRBD2. Germline values: CDR1 KGHSH, CDR2 LQKENI. This CDR3 spans 15 amino acids. J lost 7 bases, V lost 2 bases, and 9 bases had no gene match. This chain's CDR3 is CASSPGKREFVTQYF. CDR3 DNA sequence: TGTGCCAGCTCACCAGGAAAGCGGGAGTTTGTGACCCAGTACTTC.

The table lists this clone with a count of one. The chain combines TRBV5-1 with TRBJ2-1; a weak D match, TRBD1 (6 bases). This CDR3 spans 17 amino acids. The germline V gene encodes CDR1 SGHRS and CDR2 YFSETQ. Trimming stripped 1 base from V and 4 bases from J, with 18 bases between. This chain's CDR3 is CASSLLTFSRGYNEQFF. The CDR3 nucleotides read TGCGCCAGCAGCTTGTTGACGTTTTCGAGGGGGTACAATGAGCAGTTCTTC. Drawing the rest from reference TRBV5-1 and TRBJ2-1, the complete variable domain is KAGVTQTPRYLIKTRGQQVTLSCSPISGHRSVSWYQQTPGQGLQFLFEYFSETQRNKGNFPGRFSGRQFSNSRSEMNVSTLELGDSALYLCASSLLTFSRGYNEQFFGPGTRLTVL.

The chain carries TRBV6-5 and TRBJ1-2; TRBD1 aligns across 9 bases. In germline, CDR1 is MNHEY, CDR2 SVGAGI. The CDR3 runs 13 residues. Losses at the gene ends were 6 bases for V and 8 bases for J; bases not matched to a gene: 7. CDR3 coding DNA: TGTGCCAGCAGAGCAACAGGGGGCCACGGCTACACCTTC. This encodes CASRATGGHGYTF.

This sequence joins TRBV19 and TRBJ2-1, with 8 bases lining up with TRBD1. The length of the CDR3 is 15 residues. J was trimmed by 2 bases and V by 4 bases; bases with no gene match: 4. From germline, CDR1 is LNHDA and CDR2 SQIVND (reference sequence). CDR3: CASSNSRGPYNEQFF. In DNA, the CDR3 is TGTGCCAGTAGTAATAGCAGGGGGCCCTACAATGAGCAGTTCTTC.

The gene calls are TRBV30 and TRBJ2-2; 9 bases line up with TRBD2. The CDR3 runs 16 residues. The junction had 9 bases not matched to a gene; V was cut back by 2 bases and J by 5 bases. Germline loops: CDR1 GTSNPN, CDR2 SVGIG (reference sequence). The CDR3 bases are TGTGCCTGGAGTCTCCCGGGACTAGCTGTTACCGGGGAGCTGTTTTTT. It codes for CAWSLPGLAVTGELFF.

This chain connects TRBV24-1 to TRBJ2-3; TRBD2 agrees at 8 bases. The germline V gene has CDR1 KGHDR and CDR2 SFDVKD. This CDR3 spans 18 amino acids. With 3 bases clipped from V and 0 bases from J, the junction kept 10 bases outside the gene matches. The CDR3 coding sequence is TGTGCCACCAGTGATCGACAACTTAGCGGGGCTAGCACAGATACGCAGTATTTT. As protein: CATSDRQLSGASTDTQYF.

The chain joins TRBV4-1 to TRBJ1-4; TRBD1 matches at 10 bases. CDR1 MGHRA and CDR2 YSYEKL come from the germline V gene. The V gene end was trimmed by 7 bases and the J gene end by 7 bases; junction bases not matched to a gene: 9. This CDR3 is 15 amino acids long. CDR3 residues: CASTRQGAPGEKLFF. The CDR3 DNA follows: TGCGCCAGCACGAGACAGGGGGCGCCGGGTGAAAAACTGTTTTTT.

A few counts support this clone. J is TRBJ2-7 and V is TRBV15; possibly TRBD2 for D (5 bases). This CDR3 spans 14 amino acids. Trimming stripped 6 bases from V and 0 bases from J, with 12 bases between. CDR1 and CDR2 (germline): LNHNV, YYDKDF (reference sequence). The CDR3 nucleotides read TGTGCCACCAGAGAGGGAGTAAACTCCTACGAGCAGTACTTC. This translates into CATREGVNSYEQYF.

The chain links TRBV15 to TRBJ1-5, with D tentatively TRBD1 (6 bases). CDR3 length: 16 amino acids. From germline, CDR1 is LNHNV and CDR2 YYDKDF (reference sequence). Between the trimmed V and J ends, which lost 0 bases and 5 bases, there was a span of 14 bases. The CDR3 DNA follows: TGTGCCACCAGCAGAGATGGGTACAGGGTGGATCAGCCCCAGCATTTT. Its protein is CATSRDGYRVDQPQHF.

The chain has TRBV18 and TRBJ2-4, with TRBD2 matching 15 bases. The length of the CDR3 is 17 residues. Germline V gives CDR1 KGHSH, CDR2 LQKENI. With V trimmed by 5 bases and J by 6 bases, 8 bases remained unmatched. The CDR3, as DNA: TGTGCCAGCTCATCCGGACTAGCGGGAGGGCCAGGAAACATTCAGTACTTC. Protein product: CASSSGLAGGPGNIQYF.

The chain combines TRBV5-1 with TRBJ1-1; the D gene is possibly TRBD1 (6 bases). CDR1 and CDR2 (germline): SGHRS, YFSETQ. Trimming removed 4 bases from V and 5 bases from J, with 18 bases in between. The CDR3 covers 15 residues. The CDR3 protein is CASSPGHLLGTEAFF. As DNA, the CDR3 is TGCGCCAGCAGCCCGGGACACCTCCTGGGGACTGAAGCTTTCTTT.

V and J are TRBV18 and TRBJ2-5; 10 nucleotides agree with TRBD1. The CDR3 runs 18 residues. The junction had 13 bases not matched to a gene; V was cut back by 0 bases and J by 6 bases. Germline V gene data show CDR1 as KGHSH and CDR2 as LQKENI. The CDR3 sequence: CASSPPGWTGGDRKTQYF. The CDR3 region has the DNA TGTGCCAGCTCACCACCCGGATGGACAGGGGGTGATAGGAAGACCCAGTACTTC.